The 9 T cell receptor beta chains reported below all come from one sample, sequenced in a study of cytomegalovirus exposure and HLA in healthy donors. The PCR made use of 60 Vbeta and 13 Jbeta primers. Produced via immunoSEQ multiplex PCR; TCRdb's table is partial and in-frame only. The data show about 130,000 clones, under 80% seen once. The sequencing sample was made of PBMCs. These receptors were obtained from a middle-aged man in good health and CMV-seropositive.

The chain employs TRBV5-4 and TRBJ2-7, with D unclear. Deletions cut 5 bases from V and 0 bases from J, with 12 bases between. The CDR3 runs to 14 residues. Germline V gene lookup returns CDR1 SGHNT and CDR2 YYREEE (reference sequence). This chain's CDR3 is CASSQVTSSYEQYF. The CDR3 DNA sequence: TGTGCCAGCAGTCAGGTTACCAGCTCCTACGAGCAGTACTTC.

The chain carries TRBV27 and TRBJ1-2; tentative D call: TRBD1 (5 bases). V was shortened by 2 bases and J by 8 bases, with 18 bases between the two germline ends. Germline V gene lookup returns CDR1 MNHEY and CDR2 SMNVEV (reference sequence). The CDR3 length is 15 residues. The CDR3 sequence: CASSLSGGSGGGYTF. CDR3 DNA sequence: TGTGCCAGCAGTTTAAGCGGGGGGTCGGGGGGGGGCTACACCTTC.

In its sample, this clone was seen a few times. The CDR3 protein is CASSSDRGLGYTF. The CDR3 DNA follows: TGTGCCAGCAGTTCTGACAGGGGGCTTGGCTACACCTTC. The V and J genes are TRBV6-5 and TRBJ1-2, with 10 positions matching TRBD1. The trim removed 4 bases at V and 7 bases at J, leaving 3 bases unmatched. The germline V gene encodes CDR1 MNHEY and CDR2 SVGAGI. The CDR3 extends over 13 amino acids.

This clone was picked up one time. The rearrangement links TRBV30 to TRBJ1-1, with 12 bases fitting TRBD1. V lost 3 bases to trimming and J lost 7 bases; unmatched junction nucleotides: 12. In germline, CDR1 is GTSNPN, CDR2 SVGIG (reference sequence). The CDR3 is made up of 16 amino acids. CDR3 protein: CAWRKSQGQGAGEAFF. Written as DNA, the CDR3 is TGTGCCTGGAGGAAATCTCAGGGACAGGGGGCAGGTGAAGCTTTCTTT.

The genes are TRBV18 and TRBJ1-5; TRBD1 matches at 7 bases. Losses at the gene ends were 3 bases for V and 3 bases for J; bases not matched to a gene: 5. The V gene's germline CDR1 is KGHSH and CDR2 LQKENI. The CDR3 has 15 amino acids. CDR3 residues: CASSPRGENNQPQHF. In DNA form, the CDR3 reads TGTGCCAGCTCACCCAGGGGGGAGAACAATCAGCCCCAGCATTTT.

The V call is TRBV7-3, the J call TRBJ1-3; 8 positions agree with TRBD1. Per germline, CDR1 SGHTA and CDR2 FQGTGA. The CDR3 is 18 residues long. Trimming took 1 base from V and 3 from J; bases not matched to a gene: 11. The CDR3 here is CASSLNNPGTGGGNTIYF. In nucleotides, the CDR3 is TGTGCCAGCAGCTTAAACAACCCTGGGACAGGCGGTGGAAACACCATATATTTT. Together with reference TRBV7-3 and TRBJ1-3, the CDR3 gives the full variable domain: GAGVSQTPSNKVTEKGKYVELRCDPISGHTALYWYRQSLGQGPEFLIYFQGTGAADDSGLPNDRFFAVRPEGSVSTLKIQRTERGDSAVYLCASSLNNPGTGGGNTIYFGEGSWLTVV.

This sequence joins TRBV14 and TRBJ2-5; 7 bases map to TRBD1. This CDR3 is built from 15 residues. Germline CDR1 and CDR2: SGHDN and FVKESK. J was trimmed by 3 bases and V by 4 bases; bases with no gene match: 8. Written as DNA, the CDR3 is TGTGCCAGCAGCCTATGGGGCCAGGGGGAAGAGACCCAGTACTTC. It translates to CASSLWGQGEETQYF.

The V and J genes are TRBV29-1 and TRBJ2-1; weak D call: TRBD1 (6 bases). This CDR3 region has 14 residues. The germline V gene encodes CDR1 SQVTM and CDR2 ANQGSEA. The CDR3 DNA is TGCAGTCACCGACGGACCAGGGGTCCCAATGAGCAGTTCTTC. This translates into CSHRRTRGPNEQFF.

The genes are TRBV6-1 and TRBJ1-1; 7 positions agree with TRBD1. Germline values: CDR1 MNHNS, CDR2 SASEGT. The length of the CDR3 is 15 residues. J was trimmed by 5 bases and V by 1 base; bases with no gene match: 7. CDR3 residues: CASSEDRGSWTEAFF. In DNA form, the CDR3 reads TGTGCCAGCAGTGAAGACAGGGGTTCTTGGACTGAAGCTTTCTTT.